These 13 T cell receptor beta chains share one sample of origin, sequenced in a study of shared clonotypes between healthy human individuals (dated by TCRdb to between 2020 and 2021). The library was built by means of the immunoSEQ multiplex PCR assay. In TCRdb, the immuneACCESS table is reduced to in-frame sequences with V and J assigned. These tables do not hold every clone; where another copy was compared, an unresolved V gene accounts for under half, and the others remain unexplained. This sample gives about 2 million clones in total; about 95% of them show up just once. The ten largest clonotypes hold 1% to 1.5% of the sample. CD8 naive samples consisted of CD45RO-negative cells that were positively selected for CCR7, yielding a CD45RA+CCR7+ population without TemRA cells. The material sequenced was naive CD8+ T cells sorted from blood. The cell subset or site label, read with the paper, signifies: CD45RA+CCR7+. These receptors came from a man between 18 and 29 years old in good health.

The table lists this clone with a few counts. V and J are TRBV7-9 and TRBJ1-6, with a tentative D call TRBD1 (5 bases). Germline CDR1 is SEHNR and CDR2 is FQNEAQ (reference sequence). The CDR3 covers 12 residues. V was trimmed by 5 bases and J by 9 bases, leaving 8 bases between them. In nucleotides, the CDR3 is TGTGCCAGCAGCGTGGGACGTTCACCCCTCCACTTT. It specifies CASSVGRSPLHF. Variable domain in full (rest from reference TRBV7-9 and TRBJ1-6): DTGVSQNPRHKITKRGQNVTFRCDPISEHNRLYWYRQTLGQGPEFLTYFQNEAQLEKSRLLSDRFSAERPKGSFSTLEIQRTEQGDSAMYLCASSVGRSPLHFGNGTRLTVT.

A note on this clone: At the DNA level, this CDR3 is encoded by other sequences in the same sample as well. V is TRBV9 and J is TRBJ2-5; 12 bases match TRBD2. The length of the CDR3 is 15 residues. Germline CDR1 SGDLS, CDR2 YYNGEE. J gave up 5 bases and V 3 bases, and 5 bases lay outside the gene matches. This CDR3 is CASSASGGAGETQYF. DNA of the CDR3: TGTGCCAGCAGCGCTAGCGGGGGGGCCGGTGAGACCCAGTACTTC.

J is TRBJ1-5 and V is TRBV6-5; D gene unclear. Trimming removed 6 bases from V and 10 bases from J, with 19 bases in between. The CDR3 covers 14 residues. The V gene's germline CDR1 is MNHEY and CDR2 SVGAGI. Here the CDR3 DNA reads TGTGCCAGCAGCGTAGGTGTCGGTGAACTTCCCCAGCATTTT. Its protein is CASSVGVGELPQHF.

CDR3 amino acids: CASSAPGGPSYEQYF. For the CDR3, the DNA is TGTGCCAGCAGCGCCCCGGGAGGGCCCTCATACGAGCAGTACTTC. This chain links TRBV7-9 with TRBJ2-7; 8 bases line up with TRBD2. V lost 5 bases and J lost 4; bases outside the gene matches: 10. CDR1 is SEHNR, CDR2 FQNEAQ, per germline (reference sequence). The CDR3 is 15 amino acids. Full variable domain (rest looked up from reference TRBV7-9 and TRBJ2-7): DTGVSQNPRHKITKRGQNVTFRCDPISEHNRLYWYRQTLGQGPEFLTYFQNEAQLEKSRLLSDRFSAERPKGSFSTLEIQRTEQGDSAMYLCASSAPGGPSYEQYFGPGTRLTVT.

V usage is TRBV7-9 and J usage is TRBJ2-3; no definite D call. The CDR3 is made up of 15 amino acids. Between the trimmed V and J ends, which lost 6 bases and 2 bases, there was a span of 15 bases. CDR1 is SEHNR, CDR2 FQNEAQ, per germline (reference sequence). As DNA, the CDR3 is TGTGCCAGCAGTCCCCCTCCGGGCGCCACAGATACGCAGTATTTT. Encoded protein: CASSPPPGATDTQYF.

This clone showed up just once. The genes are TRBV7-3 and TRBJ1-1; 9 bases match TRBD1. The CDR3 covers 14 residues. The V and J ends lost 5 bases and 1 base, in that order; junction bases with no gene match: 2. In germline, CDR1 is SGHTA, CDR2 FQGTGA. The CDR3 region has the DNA TGTGCCAGCAGCGTGGACAGGGGGAACACTGAAGCTTTCTTT. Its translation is CASSVDRGNTEAFF.

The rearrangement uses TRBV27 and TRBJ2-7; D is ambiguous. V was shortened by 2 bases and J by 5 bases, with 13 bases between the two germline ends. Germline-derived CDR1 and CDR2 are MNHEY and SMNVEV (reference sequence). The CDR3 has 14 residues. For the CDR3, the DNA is TGTGCCAGCAGTTTAACCCCCTTGGTGGACGAGCAGTACTTC. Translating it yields CASSLTPLVDEQYF.

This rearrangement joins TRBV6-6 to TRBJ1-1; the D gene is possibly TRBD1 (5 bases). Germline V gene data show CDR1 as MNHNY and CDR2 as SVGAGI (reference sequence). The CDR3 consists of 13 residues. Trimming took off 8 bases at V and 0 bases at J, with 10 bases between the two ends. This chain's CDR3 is CASSAGMNTEAFF. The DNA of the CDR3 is TGTGCCAGCTCGGCAGGGATGAACACTGAAGCTTTCTTT.

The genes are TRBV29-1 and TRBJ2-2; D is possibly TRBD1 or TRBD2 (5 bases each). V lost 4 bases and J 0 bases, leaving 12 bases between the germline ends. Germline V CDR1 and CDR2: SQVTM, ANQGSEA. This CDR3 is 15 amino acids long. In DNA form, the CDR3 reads TGCAGCGTTGTGTACTTGGGGGCGAACACCGGGGAGCTGTTTTTT. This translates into CSVVYLGANTGELFF.

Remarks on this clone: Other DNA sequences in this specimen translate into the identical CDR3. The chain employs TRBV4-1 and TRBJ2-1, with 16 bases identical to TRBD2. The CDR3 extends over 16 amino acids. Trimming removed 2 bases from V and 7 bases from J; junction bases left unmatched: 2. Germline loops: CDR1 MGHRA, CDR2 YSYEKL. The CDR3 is CASSQPGLAGGNEQFF. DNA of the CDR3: TGCGCCAGCAGCCAACCGGGACTAGCGGGGGGGAATGAGCAGTTCTTC.

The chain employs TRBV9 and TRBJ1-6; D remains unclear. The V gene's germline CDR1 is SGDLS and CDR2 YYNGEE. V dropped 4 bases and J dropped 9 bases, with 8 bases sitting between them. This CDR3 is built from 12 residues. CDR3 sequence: CASSSMGSPLHF. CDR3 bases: TGTGCCAGCAGCTCCATGGGTTCACCCCTCCACTTT.

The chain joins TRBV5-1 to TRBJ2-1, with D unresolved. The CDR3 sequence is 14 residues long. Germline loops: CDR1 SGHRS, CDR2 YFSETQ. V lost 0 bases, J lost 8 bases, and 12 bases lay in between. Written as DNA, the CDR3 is TGCGCCAGCAGCTTGGGGGGAACCATGGATGAGCAGTTCTTC. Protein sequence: CASSLGGTMDEQFF.

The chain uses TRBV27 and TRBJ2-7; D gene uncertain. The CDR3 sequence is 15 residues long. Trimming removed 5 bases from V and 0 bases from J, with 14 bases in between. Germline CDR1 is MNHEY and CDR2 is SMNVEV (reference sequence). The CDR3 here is CASSPDGLSSYEQYF. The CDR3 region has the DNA TGTGCCAGCAGTCCGGACGGTCTAAGCTCCTACGAGCAGTACTTC.